This paragraph reports one T cell receptor (beta chain). Its antigen is still unknown. It has no much larger one-base neighbor in the sample; base qualities were not kept. TCRbeta CDR3 regions were amplified from genomic DNA using the immunoSEQ Assay, a bias-controlled multiplex PCR. On the study's bioinformatics: Nucleated cell counts per sample were estimated from amplification of reference gene primers within the assay. Sequence reads were collapsed and filtered to measure the absolute abundance of every unique TCRbeta CDR3 rearrangement. For each sample, productive Simpson clonality was calculated by taking the square root of Simpson's diversity index across productive rearrangements. TCRdb carries this immuneACCESS record with in-frame sequences only. Its versions omit some clonotypes, under half of them owing to an unresolved V gene in the studies checked, with the rest unexplained. V and J calls and clone size are those listed in that table; D and trimming were worked out from the DNA. Present in this sample are around 440,000 clones, 70% to 90% of which were seen just once. The top ten constitute around 12% of the sample.

The CDR3, from cysteine to phenylalanine, totals 13 residues. CDR3 DNA is the only sequence kept; it has 39 bases, read in frame from the first base. V is clipped by 4 bases and J by 8 bases, and the sequence between their germline boundaries is 17 bases long. Via the germline V gene, CDR1 is SQVTM and CDR2 ANQGSEA. In Seattle, one collaborating source enrolled patients while the infection was active and tracked those patients longitudinally over the course of disease. Each collaborating institution followed its own protocols to collect whole blood in K2EDTA tubes. For TCRbeta analysis, collaborators shipped samples as frozen whole blood, isolated PBMCs, or DNA extracted from either of those sample types. The entry originates in a study of blood T cell repertoires in COVID-19 (dated by TCRdb to about 2020). About the investigation overall: The collaborator samples originated in the United States, Italy and Spain and spanned the acute and convalescent phases of COVID-19. Deeply sampled blood TCRbeta repertoires from subjects exposed to, actively infected with, or recovered from COVID-19 were included in the dataset. The repertoires were released in a freely available public database intended as a resource for research on the immune response to SARS-CoV-2. Samples were obtained from the ongoing ImmuneRACE study (first 160 participants) and from roughly 1,300 subjects provided by 6 global collaborators. A de-identified subject ID, COVID-19 status, age in years and sex were almost always included in the sample metadata. Where available, HLA class I and class II types were taken from metadata supplied by the sample provider and were not determined by assay-based typing. The material from the prospective study consisted of cDNA or gDNA derived from T cells, B-cell-depleted T cells, or PBMCs. What the work shows at the level of the full study, not this receptor alone: The quantity of clinical and demographic metadata differed by source and by participant and was supplied without curation.

The sequencing sample was made of peripheral blood. Rearrangement joined TRBV29-1 to TRBJ1-2; perhaps TRBD1 is the D gene, with 5 bases matching. This TCR was sampled from a woman in her forties or fifties with COVID-19, enrolled during active disease. The bases are TGCAGCGTTGGGCAGAGCAGGGAAGGCGGCTACACCTTC. Its amino acids are CSVGQSREGGYTF.